This TCR beta chain originates from a study of T cells expressing NK-cell markers. Findings of the study overall: The study left the HCMV specificity of expanded NKG2C+ T cell clones unresolved.

Turning to this clonotype: Its antigen is unidentified.

Germline V lookup: CDR1 DFQATT, CDR2 SNEGSKA (reference sequence). This CDR3 region has 18 residues. TCRdb derives one entry per CDR3 protein from the 5' RACE reads, leaving out DNA. The sample has 130,000 to 150,000 distinct CDR3 sequences. This receptor was identified in a young man in good health. Sequenced input: blood T cells: a sorted CD56 or NKG2C T cell subset, CD4+ or CD8+ T cells, or bulk PBMC T cells (not recorded which). The chain joins TRBV20-1 to TRBJ2-7; there is no DNA to check the TCRdb D call of TRBD2. The CDR3 region is CSARAGLAGGPSPYEQYF.